These 2 T cell receptor beta chains originate from one sample sequenced in a study of blood T cell repertoires in COVID-19. The protocol was immunoSEQ multiplex PCR, while the TCRdb copy is restricted to in-frame clones and leaves out a portion. The sample has some 150,000 clones, 86% seen once. Sequenced: peripheral blood. The receptor set was obtained from a man aged 70 or older with acute or convalescent COVID-19.

V usage is TRBV29-1 and J usage is TRBJ2-5; 12 positions agree with TRBD1. Germline V gene sequence: CDR1 SQVTM, CDR2 ANQGSEA. The trim removed 4 bases at V and 5 bases at J, leaving 5 bases unmatched. The CDR3 loop spans 14 amino acids. The CDR3 protein is CSVGWDRGRETQYF. CDR3 nucleotides: TGCAGCGTTGGTTGGGACAGGGGGCGGGAGACCCAGTACTTC. The entire variable domain, with the rest obtained from reference TRBV29-1 and TRBJ2-5, is as follows: SAVISQKPSRDICQRGTSLTIQCQVDSQVTMMFWYRQQPGQSLTLIATANQGSEATYESGFVIDKFPISRPNLTFSTLTVSNMSPEDSSIYLCSVGWDRGRETQYFGPGTRLLVL.

This chain links TRBV28 with TRBJ1-5, with 8 bases aligning to TRBD1. Germline V gene data show CDR1 as MDHEN and CDR2 as SYDVKM. V lost 5 bases to trimming and J lost 6 bases; unmatched junction nucleotides: 12. This CDR3 comprises 16 residues. The CDR3 DNA reads TGTGCCAGCAGTCCTTCGGGCAGGGGGCGCGGTCAGCCCCAGCATTTT. Amino acids: CASSPSGRGRGQPQHF.